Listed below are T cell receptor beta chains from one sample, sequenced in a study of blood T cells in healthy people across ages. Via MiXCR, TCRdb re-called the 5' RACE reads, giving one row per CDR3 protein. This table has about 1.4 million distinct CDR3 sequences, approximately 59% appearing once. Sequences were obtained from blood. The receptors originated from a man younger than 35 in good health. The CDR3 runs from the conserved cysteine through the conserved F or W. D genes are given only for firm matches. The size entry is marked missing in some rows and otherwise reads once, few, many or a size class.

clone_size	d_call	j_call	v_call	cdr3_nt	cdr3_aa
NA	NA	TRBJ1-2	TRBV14	TGTGCCAGCAGCCAAATTACAGGCTCTTTCTATGGCTACACCTTC	CASSQITGSFYGYTF
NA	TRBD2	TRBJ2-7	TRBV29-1	TGCAGCGTCGAAGGACGAGCGGGAGTGTACGAGCAGTACTTC	CSVEGRAGVYEQYF
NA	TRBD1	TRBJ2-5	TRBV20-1	TGCAGTACTAGAGGGGACAGGCGGCAAGTTGGGACCCAGTACTTC	CSTRGDRRQVGTQYF
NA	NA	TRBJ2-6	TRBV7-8	TGTGCCAGCAGCTCCTCGACCTCTGGGGCCAACGTCCTGACTTTC	CASSSSTSGANVLTF
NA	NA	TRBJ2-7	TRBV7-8	TGTGCCAGCAGCCCTAGGGACTTCCCCTCCTACGAGCAGTACTTC	CASSPRDFPSYEQYF
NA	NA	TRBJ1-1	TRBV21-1	TGTGCCAGCAGCAAAGTGGAAGGGACAGCCAACACTGAAGCTTTCTTT	CASSKVEGTANTEAFF
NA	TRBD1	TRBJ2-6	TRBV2	TGTGCCAGCAATGTCGGCAGGGGGATCTCTGGGGCCAACGTCCTGACTTTC	CASNVGRGISGANVLTF
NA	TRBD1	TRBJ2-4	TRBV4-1	TGCGCCAGCAGCCCTTACGAAGGACAGGCGGGGTACTTC	CASSPYEGQAGYF
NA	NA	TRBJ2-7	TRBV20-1	TGCAGTGCTAGACGGCAGGAATCCTACGAGCAGTACTTC	CSARRQESYEQYF
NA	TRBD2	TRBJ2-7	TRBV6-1	TGTGCCAGCAGTCCCAGCGCGCAGACTAGCGGGGAGACTTTTTCCTACGAGCAGTACTTC	CASSPSAQTSGETFSYEQYF
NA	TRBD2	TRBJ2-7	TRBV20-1	TGCAGTGCTAGAGGGTTAGCGGGAGCCAACGAGCAGTACTTC	CSARGLAGANEQYF
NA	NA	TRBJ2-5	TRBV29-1	TGCAGCGTTGGATCGCGGCTGAAGGAGACCCAGTACTTC	CSVGSRLKETQYF
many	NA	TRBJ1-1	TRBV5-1	TGCGCCAGCAGCCACAAGACAGACACTGAAGCTTTCTTT	CASSHKTDTEAFF
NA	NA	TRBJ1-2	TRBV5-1	TGCGCCAGCAGCTTGGGTGAGGTTAACTATGGCTACACCTTC	CASSLGEVNYGYTF
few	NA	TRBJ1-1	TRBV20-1	TGCAGTGCTCCTTACTCGAGTCCCGCTGAAGCTTTCTTT	CSAPYSSPAEAFF
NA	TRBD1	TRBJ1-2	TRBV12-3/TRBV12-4	TGTGCCAGCAGTTCCTCCGGGACAGGGGGCTCTGGCTACACCTTC	CASSSSGTGGSGYTF
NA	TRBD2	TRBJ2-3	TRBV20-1	TGCAGTGCTAGATCCGGGGGAGGGGATACGCAGTATTTT	CSARSGGGDTQYF
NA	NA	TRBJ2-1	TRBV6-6	TGTGCCAGCAGTTATCATTCTAGCCTGCCAAACAATGAGCAGTTCTTC	CASSYHSSLPNNEQFF
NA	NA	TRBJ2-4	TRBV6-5	TGTGCCAGCAGTTCATCAGTCAGTTCGGGCCGGGGAGCCAAAAACATTCAGTACTTC	CASSSSVSSGRGAKNIQYF
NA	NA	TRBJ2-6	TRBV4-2	TGTGCCAGCAGCCAAAGGGGAACCTCTGGGGCCAACGTCCTGACTTTC	CASSQRGTSGANVLTF
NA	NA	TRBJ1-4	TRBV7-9	TGTGCCAGCACCGAGACATCAACTAATGAAAAACTGTTTTTT	CASTETSTNEKLFF
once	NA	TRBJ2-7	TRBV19	TGTGCCAGTAGTATAGCAGGCTACGAGCAGTACTTC	CASSIAGYEQYF
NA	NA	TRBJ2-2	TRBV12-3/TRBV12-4	TGTGCCAGCAGTTTAGTAACAGTCACCGGGGAGCTGTTTTTT	CASSLVTVTGELFF
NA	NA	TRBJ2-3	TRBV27	TGTGCCAGCACTCCCGGTTGGGGGCAGGATACGCAGTATTTT	CASTPGWGQDTQYF
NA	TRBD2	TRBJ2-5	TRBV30	TGTGCCTGGAGTCACGGGGGGCAAGAGACCCAGTACTTC	CAWSHGGQETQYF
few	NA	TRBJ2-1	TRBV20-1	TGCAGTGCTAGAGATGTAAAGGGCCGAAACAATGAGCAGTTCTTC	CSARDVKGRNNEQFF
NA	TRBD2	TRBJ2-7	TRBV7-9	TGTGCCAGCAGCTTGGGGGTAGCGGGAGGGTACGAGCAGTACTTC	CASSLGVAGGYEQYF
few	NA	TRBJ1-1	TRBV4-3	TGCGCCAGCAGCCAATTTGGGGCTAACACTGAAGCTTTCTTT	CASSQFGANTEAFF
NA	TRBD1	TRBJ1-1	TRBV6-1	TGTGCCAGCAGTGAGATGGCTACAGGGGGGTTCACTGAAGCTTTCTTT	CASSEMATGGFTEAFF
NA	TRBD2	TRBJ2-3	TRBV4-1	TGCGCCAGCAGCCCCACCGTAGCGGGGGGGCATAGAGATACGCAGTATTTT	CASSPTVAGGHRDTQYF
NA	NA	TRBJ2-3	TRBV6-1	TGTGCCAGCAGTGCGGACAGAGTGTCAGATACGCAGTATTTT	CASSADRVSDTQYF
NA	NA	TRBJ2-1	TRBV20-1	TGCAGTGCTACCGGGACTCACTCCTACAATGAGCAGTTCTTC	CSATGTHSYNEQFF
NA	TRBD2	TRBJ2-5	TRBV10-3	TGTGCCATCAGTGACGTACTAGCGGGAGAAGAGACCCAGTACTTC	CAISDVLAGEETQYF
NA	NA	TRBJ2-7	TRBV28	TGTGCCAGCAGCCCCCTTGAGCGAACTAACTCCTACGAGCAGTACTTC	CASSPLERTNSYEQYF
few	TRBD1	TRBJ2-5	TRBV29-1	TGCAGCGTTGGGCATCTACCGGGACAGGGAGTAGAGGAGACCCAGTACTTC	CSVGHLPGQGVEETQYF
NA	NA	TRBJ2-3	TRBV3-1	TGTGCCAGCAGCCCGGGCCCCTGGGACACAGATACGCAGTATTTT	CASSPGPWDTDTQYF
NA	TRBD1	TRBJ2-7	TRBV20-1	TGCAGTGCTAGGCGGGACAGGGGACCCTACGAGCAGTACTTC	CSARRDRGPYEQYF
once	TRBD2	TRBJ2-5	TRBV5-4	TGTGCCAGCAGCTTGGAACTAGCGGCCGTAGAGACCCAGTACTTC	CASSLELAAVETQYF
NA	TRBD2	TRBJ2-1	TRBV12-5	TGTGCTAGTCATCAGCGGGGGACCCCTACCAATGAGCAGTTCTTC	CASHQRGTPTNEQFF
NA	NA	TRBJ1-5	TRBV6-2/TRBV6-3	TGTGCCAGCCAACGGATTAGGGGTCAGCCCCAGCATTTT	CASQRIRGQPQHF
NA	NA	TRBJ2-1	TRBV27	TGTGCCAGCAGATACCAGGGGTCCTACAATGAGCAGTTCTTC	CASRYQGSYNEQFF
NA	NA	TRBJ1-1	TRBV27	TGTGCCAGCAGTTTAACAACTGGGACAGAAGCTTTCTTT	CASSLTTGTEAFF
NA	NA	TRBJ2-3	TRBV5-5	TGTGCCAGCAGCCAGCTTCCCCTCTCGGAGAAGGCTAGCACAGATACGCAGTATTTT	CASSQLPLSEKASTDTQYF
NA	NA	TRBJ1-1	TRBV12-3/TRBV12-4	TGTGCCAGCAGTTTGGGGGGGCGCGTCACTGAAGCTTTCTTT	CASSLGGRVTEAFF
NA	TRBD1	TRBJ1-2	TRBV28	TGTGCCAGCAGCGACAGGGGTTCGTCCTATGGCTACACCTTC	CASSDRGSSYGYTF
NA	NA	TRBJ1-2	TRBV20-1	TGCAGTGCTAGAGAGTTGGGAGTCTATGGCTACACCTTC	CSARELGVYGYTF
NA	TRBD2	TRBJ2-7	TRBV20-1	TGCAGTGCTCTTAGCGGGGACTACGAGCAGTACTTC	CSALSGDYEQYF
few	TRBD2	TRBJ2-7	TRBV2	TGTGCCAGCAGGGCGACTAGCGGGAGGTACGAGCAGTACTTC	CASRATSGRYEQYF
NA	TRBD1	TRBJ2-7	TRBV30	TGTGCCTGGAGGGGGACAGGCTACGAGCAGTACTTC	CAWRGTGYEQYF
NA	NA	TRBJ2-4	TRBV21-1	TGTGCCAGCAGCAAGGAGGGGCGGCAGTACTTC	CASSKEGRQYF
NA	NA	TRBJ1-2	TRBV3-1	TGTGCCAGCAGCCAAGGCGGGGGGAGAAGAACCAACTATGGCTACACCTTC	CASSQGGGRRTNYGYTF
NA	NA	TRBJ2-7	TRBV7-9	TGTGCCAGCCGTCTGAGACTCCTAGTGGATGAGCAGTACTTC	CASRLRLLVDEQYF